The 28 T cell receptor beta chains below were found in one sample sequenced in a study of regulatory T cells in long-lasting Graves disease. Time point noted: persistent/refractory GD, antithyroid drugs over 5 years with positive TRAb. The TCR library was prepared using RNA isolated from PBMCs. Library construction for TCR beta used iRepertoire HTBI primers and Arm-PCR of CDR3 regions. One entry per CDR3 protein, called by TCRdb with MiXCR from the multiplex PCR reads. The sample records 400,000 to 500,000 distinct CDR3 sequences, 21% being singletons. Source: peripheral blood mononuclear cells (PBMCs), taken when the disease was refractory, from a patient treated with antithyroid drugs. The receptors were gathered from a female donor with Graves disease.

The table lists this clonotype with many counts. The chain recombines TRBV28 with TRBJ1-2; TRBD1 might be the D (6 bases). Germline CDR1 is MDHEN and CDR2 is SYDVKM. Trimming removed 4 bases at V and 8 bases at J, with 11 bases between. This CDR3 has 12 residues. In DNA form, the CDR3 reads TGTGCCAGCAGTTCCCGGGGGGCGGGCTACACCTTC. Translation gives CASSSRGAGYTF.

This clonotype appeared many times. This rearrangement joins TRBV27 to TRBJ2-7; D might be TRBD2 (6 bases). The CDR3 covers 13 residues. In germline, CDR1 is MNHEY, CDR2 SMNVEV (reference sequence). V lost 8 bases, J lost 4 bases, and 15 bases lay in between. CDR3 nucleotide sequence: TGTGCCAGCTCCTTTGGCGGGAAATACGAGCAGTACTTC. It codes for CASSFGGKYEQYF.

The chain employs TRBV5-5 and TRBJ2-1; unclear D gene. The CDR3 totals 15 residues. Germline CDR1 reads SGHKS; CDR2 reads YYEKEE (reference sequence). Trimming stripped 1 base from V and 0 bases from J, with 8 bases between. CDR3: CASSLLMGSYNEQFF. In DNA, the CDR3 is TGTGCCAGCAGCTTGTTAATGGGCTCCTACAATGAGCAGTTCTTC.

The table lists this clonotype with a few counts. The J gene is TRBJ2-7, the V gene TRBV7-9, with D possibly being TRBD2 (6 bases). From germline, CDR1 is SEHNR and CDR2 FQNEAQ (reference sequence). The CDR3 contains 17 residues. The ends were cut back, 3 bases at V and 5 bases at J, with 23 bases in the middle. CDR3 DNA: TGTGCCAGCAGCTTTGGGTCCCACCCTCGAGAGCGGGACGAGCAGTACTTC. Protein sequence: CASSFGSHPRERDEQYF.

The rearrangement uses TRBV18 and TRBJ1-3, with D possibly TRBD1 on 6 matching bases. Deletions cut 0 bases from V and 0 bases from J, with 12 bases between. The germline gives CDR1 KGHSH, CDR2 LQKENI. The CDR3 is made up of 17 amino acids. The CDR3 DNA follows: TGTGCCAGCTCACCACCGGACAGATCGGGCTCTGGAAACACCATATATTTT. Protein: CASSPPDRSGSGNTIYF.

In this sample, this clonotype turned up a few times. This chain links TRBV5-1 with TRBJ2-5, with D possibly matching TRBD1 (5 bases). CDR3 length equals 13 residues. CDR1 is SGHRS, CDR2 YFSETQ, per germline. The V end lost 10 bases, the J end lost 5 bases, and 18 bases lay between the germline ends. CDR3 nucleotides: TGCGCCTCAAAACAGGCTCTGTCGGAGACCCAGTACTTC. Translation: CASKQALSETQYF.

This clonotype was seen repeatedly, ten times or more. The chain combines TRBV12-3 or TRBV12-4 with TRBJ1-1; 7 positions agree with TRBD1. The V segment lost 9 bases and the J segment 0 bases; nucleotides outside the gene matches: 4. The CDR3 consists of 13 residues. The CDR3 is CASKGAMNTEAFF. Written as DNA, the CDR3 is TGTGCCAGTAAGGGGGCAATGAACACTGAAGCTTTCTTT.

The gene calls are TRBV11-2 and TRBJ1-3; no reliable D call. The CDR3 runs 17 residues. Germline V gives CDR1 SGHAT, CDR2 FQNNGV. The V and J ends lost 1 base and 1 base respectively, with 14 bases between them. The CDR3 loop reads CASSLARTSKSGNTIYF. The CDR3 region has the DNA TGTGCCAGCAGCTTAGCCCGCACCTCAAAATCTGGAAACACCATATATTTT.

This chain joins TRBV20-1 and TRBJ1-5; D gene ambiguous. Trimming removed 7 bases at V and 3 bases at J, with 13 bases between. This CDR3 comprises 13 residues. Germline loops: CDR1 DFQATT, CDR2 SNEGSKA (reference sequence). CDR3 protein: CSGEEGLNQPQHF. The DNA for the CDR3 is TGCAGTGGTGAGGAGGGTCTCAATCAGCCCCAGCATTTT.

This clonotype was observed a handful of times. V and J are TRBV27 and TRBJ1-4; D gene unclear. CDR1 and CDR2 from the germline V gene are MNHEY and SMNVEV (reference sequence). The CDR3 sequence is 15 residues long. V shed 0 bases and J shed 6 bases, with 11 bases lying between them. CDR3 nucleotides: TGTGCCAGCAGTTTATCCTCGGGCGCTCATGAAAAACTGTTTTTT. Its translation is CASSLSSGAHEKLFF.

The chain joins TRBV28 to TRBJ2-1; TRBD2 aligns across 8 bases. The germline V gene encodes CDR1 MDHEN and CDR2 SYDVKM. This CDR3 is 13 amino acids long. Trimming took 6 bases from V and 8 from J; bases not matched to a gene: 6. The CDR3 nucleotides read TGTGCCAGCAGCCGGACTAGCTTAGATGAGCAGTTCTTC. It codes for CASSRTSLDEQFF. Complete variable domain (other parts from reference TRBV28 and TRBJ2-1): DVKVTQSSRYLVKRTGEKVFLECVQDMDHENMFWYRQDPGLGLRLIYFSYDVKMKEKGDIPEGYSVSREKKERFSLILESASTNQTSMYLCASSRTSLDEQFFGPGTRLTVL.

This clonotype was detected ten times or more. The CDR3 spells CASSLAVGQGAYEQYF. DNA for the CDR3: TGCGCCAGCAGCTTGGCCGTGGGGCAGGGGGCTTACGAGCAGTACTTC. The rearrangement uses TRBV5-1 and TRBJ2-7; 8 bases align to TRBD1. Germline V gene lookup returns CDR1 SGHRS and CDR2 YFSETQ. The length of the CDR3 is 16 residues. J lost 4 bases, V lost 0 bases, and 9 bases had no gene match.

The J gene is TRBJ1-1, the V gene TRBV7-8; D gene ambiguous. Germline V gene lookup returns CDR1 SGHVS and CDR2 FQNEAQ. The length of the CDR3 is 15 residues. Trimming left V 1 base short and J 3 bases short, with 12 bases between. The CDR3 loop reads CASSLEERAHTEAFF. CDR3 sequence (DNA): TGTGCCAGCAGCTTAGAGGAGAGGGCCCACACTGAAGCTTTCTTT. The whole variable domain, remainder taken from reference TRBV7-8 and TRBJ1-1, is GAGVSQSPRYKVAKRGQDVALRCDPISGHVSLFWYQQALGQGPEFLTYFQNEAQLDKSGLPSDRFFAERPEGSVSTLKIQRTQQEDSAVYLCASSLEERAHTEAFFGQGTRLTVV.

The chain recombines TRBV4-1 with TRBJ1-1, with D unclear. The V gene lost 6 bases and the J gene lost 0 bases, with 17 bases spanning the gap. Per the germline V gene, CDR1 is MGHRA and CDR2 is YSYEKL. The CDR3 loop spans 16 amino acids. The CDR3 is CASRPGPGSVNTEAFF. The CDR3 DNA follows: TGCGCCAGCAGGCCCGGACCGGGATCGGTGAACACTGAAGCTTTCTTT.

This clonotype was observed a few times. V usage is TRBV20-1 and J usage is TRBJ1-5; the D gene is possibly TRBD1 (6 bases). This CDR3 contains 15 residues. The V gene lost 0 bases and the J gene lost 1 base, with 10 bases spanning the gap. In germline, CDR1 is DFQATT, CDR2 SNEGSKA (reference sequence). The CDR3 coding sequence is TGCAGTGCTAGAGACGAAGGGGGAAGCAATCAGCCCCAGCATTTT. Translating it yields CSARDEGGSNQPQHF.

This clonotype was seen a few times. The chain recombines TRBV5-1 with TRBJ1-1, with D maybe TRBD1 (6 bases). The CDR3 spans 15 residues. Germline loops: CDR1 SGHRS, CDR2 YFSETQ. Trimming removed 0 bases at V and 1 base at J, with 10 bases between. CDR3 protein: CASSLEGGGNTEAFF. The DNA for the CDR3 is TGCGCCAGCAGCTTGGAGGGGGGGGGGAACACTGAAGCTTTCTTT. Variable domain in full (rest from reference TRBV5-1 and TRBJ1-1): KAGVTQTPRYLIKTRGQQVTLSCSPISGHRSVSWYQQTPGQGLQFLFEYFSETQRNKGNFPGRFSGRQFSNSRSEMNVSTLELGDSALYLCASSLEGGGNTEAFFGQGTRLTVV.

This clonotype was seen a handful of times. The chain has TRBV6-5 and TRBJ2-2; no firm D call. This CDR3 comprises 14 residues. V was pared by 1 base and J by 7 bases, with 10 bases between. Germline CDR1 reads MNHEY; CDR2 reads SVGAGI. The CDR3 DNA follows: TGTGCCAGCAGTTACTTAGTGACGGGCGGGGAGCTGTTTTTT. It specifies CASSYLVTGGELFF.

A word on this clonotype: This may stem from a read error, because a much larger clone lies one nucleotide away. The chain carries TRBV27 and TRBJ2-5; the match to TRBD1 covers 7 bases. Germline V gene lookup returns CDR1 MNHEY and CDR2 SMNVEV (reference sequence). With V trimmed by 5 bases and J by 4 bases, 10 bases remained unmatched. The CDR3 runs 15 residues. The chain's CDR3 is CASSDPTGVRETQYF. CDR3 nucleotide sequence: TGTGCCAGCAGTGACCCCACAGGGGTTCGAGAGACCCAGTACTTC.

This clonotype was found a few times. The CDR3 DNA reads TGTGCCAGCAGCTTCCCGGGCCAGAACACCGGGGAGCTGTTTTTT. Residues: CASSFPGQNTGELFF. The chain joins TRBV13 to TRBJ2-2; D remains ambiguous. Germline CDR1 and CDR2: PRHDT and FYEKMQ (reference sequence). Trimming stripped 3 bases from V and 1 base from J, with 9 bases between. The CDR3 covers 15 residues.

This clonotype has just a few counts. The rearrangement joins TRBV6-1 to TRBJ1-1; D is possibly TRBD1 (5 bases). Germline V lookup: CDR1 MNHNS, CDR2 SASEGT. CDR3 length: 11 amino acids. The V gene lost 10 bases and the J gene lost 4 bases, with 10 bases spanning the gap. The CDR3 loop is CATGVGTEAFF. The CDR3 region has the DNA TGTGCCACGGGGGTGGGCACTGAAGCTTTCTTT.

This clonotype was seen repeatedly, ten times or more. This chain uses TRBV2 with TRBJ2-7; D might be TRBD1 (6 bases). The CDR3 is made up of 13 amino acids. V dropped 5 bases and J dropped 6 bases, with 14 bases sitting between them. Germline V CDR1 and CDR2: SNHLY, FYNNEI. The CDR3 DNA follows: TGTGCCAGCAGTAAAGGGGGAGTCGGCGAGCAGTACTTC. Its translation: CASSKGGVGEQYF.

This chain uses TRBV12-3 or TRBV12-4 with TRBJ2-4; D is possibly TRBD1 (6 bases). The germline V and J ends were trimmed by 5 bases and 4 bases, with 18 bases remaining between them. The CDR3 has 16 amino acids. CDR3 nucleotides: TGTGCCAGCAGTCCCGAAAAGGACAGCCGAAAAAACATTCAGTACTTC. It is translated as CASSPEKDSRKNIQYF.

The chain combines TRBV9 with TRBJ1-2; D not certain. Germline lookup yields CDR1 SGDLS and CDR2 YYNGEE. V was cut by 5 bases and J by 3 bases, with 29 bases left in between. CDR3 length equals 19 residues. CDR3 nucleotide sequence: TGTGCCAGCAGTCAAACCCCTCGGGGAGGATGGGGAGGCGACTATGGCTACACCTTC. Protein: CASSQTPRGGWGGDYGYTF.

The V call is TRBV11-1, the J call TRBJ2-7; a weak D match, TRBD1 (6 bases). Trimming shortened V by 4 bases and J by 4 bases, and 14 bases separated the two germline ends. Germline loops: CDR1 SGHAT, CDR2 FQDESV (reference sequence). CDR3 length: 14 residues. CDR3 in amino acids: CASSYHGTPYEQYF. For the CDR3, the DNA is TGTGCCAGCAGCTACCACGGGACACCTTACGAGCAGTACTTC.

This clonotype was recorded many times. The gene calls are TRBV5-1 and TRBJ2-2, with 10 bases aligning to TRBD1. The V gene end was trimmed by 0 bases and the J gene end by 5 bases; junction bases not matched to a gene: 4. The germline CDR1 and CDR2 sequences are SGHRS and YFSETQ. The CDR3 sequence is 16 residues long. The CDR3 DNA sequence: TGCGCCAGCAGCTTGGCCGGGACAGGGGCGACCGGGGAGCTGTTTTTT. Protein product: CASSLAGTGATGELFF.

The table lists this clonotype with many counts. The chain recombines TRBV28 with TRBJ2-7, with 9 bases aligning to TRBD1. V dropped 11 bases and J dropped 5; count of bases not matched to a gene: 7. This CDR3 region has 12 residues. Germline CDR1 reads MDHEN; CDR2 reads SYDVKM. In DNA form, the CDR3 reads TGTGCCTACGGACAGGGGTCCCACGAGCAGTACTTC. This translates into CAYGQGSHEQYF.

In this sample, this clonotype turned up many times. V gene TRBV28 combines with J gene TRBJ2-7, with a tentative D call TRBD2 (6 bases). The CDR3 is made up of 15 amino acids. V was trimmed by 3 bases and J by 3 bases, leaving 15 bases between them. From germline, CDR1 is MDHEN and CDR2 SYDVKM. This chain's CDR3 is CASSFVPGVGYEQYF. For the CDR3, the DNA is TGTGCCAGCAGTTTTGTTCCGGGGGTTGGCTACGAGCAGTACTTC.

The sample holds one count of this clonotype. This chain links TRBV12-3 or TRBV12-4 with TRBJ2-4; 14 bases align to TRBD2. The CDR3 totals 22 residues. Trimming took 2 bases from V and 7 from J; bases not matched to a gene: 22. DNA of the CDR3: TGTGCCAGCAGTTTATGGGGGGCTGGGGCCACGGGACTAGCGGGAGATCGTAACATTCAGTACTTC. Amino acids: CASSLWGAGATGLAGDRNIQYF.